These T cell receptor beta chains were read from a single sample in a study of cytomegalovirus exposure and HLA in healthy donors. Method: immunoSEQ multiplex PCR; TCRdb's copy keeps in-frame clones and lacks some. This repertoire shows approximately 160,000 clones, around nine tenths found once; its top ten account for 2.5% to 4%. Sequencing was done on a sample of PBMCs. Every receptor here comes from a woman between 18 and 30 years old in good health and CMV-seropositive. Each CDR3 is given with its conserved first and last residue. Fields, in order: clone size, V gene, J gene, D gene, CDR3 protein, CDR3 DNA. The D gene is left open where the match is weak. Size values are once, few and many counts, or a class for expanded clones, and some rows have none.

-,TRBV6-5,TRBJ2-2,-,CASSYSGRLNTGELFF,TGTGCCAGCAGTTACTCCGGCAGGCTGAACACCGGGGAGCTGTTTTTT
-,TRBV11-2,TRBJ2-7,TRBD2,CASSLGVSGSRYEQYF,TGTGCCAGCAGCTTAGGCGTTAGCGGGAGTAGGTACGAGCAGTACTTC
-,TRBV6-4,TRBJ2-3,TRBD2,CASSEGVGTSSDTQYF,TGTGCCAGCAGTGAGGGCGTCGGGACTAGCTCAGATACGCAGTATTTT
-,TRBV30,TRBJ1-3,-,CAWTRDISSGNTIYF,TGTGCCTGGACTAGGGACATAAGTTCTGGAAACACCATATATTTT
-,TRBV6-5,TRBJ2-1,TRBD2,CASSRSKREEQFF,TGTGCCAGCAGTCGATCAAAGCGGGAGGAGCAGTTCTTC
-,TRBV5-1,TRBJ2-7,-,CASSSPGIYEQYF,TGCGCCAGCAGCTCCCCGGGAATCTACGAGCAGTACTTC
-,TRBV13,TRBJ2-7,-,CASSLVAASYEQYF,TGTGCCAGCAGCTTAGTGGCGGCCTCCTACGAGCAGTACTTC
-,TRBV28,TRBJ2-3,-,CASRTAGDTQYF,TGTGCCAGCAGAACTGCGGGAGATACGCAGTATTTT
-,TRBV7-8,TRBJ2-2,TRBD1,CASSLATGDTGELFF,TGTGCCAGCAGCTTAGCAACAGGGGACACCGGGGAGCTGTTTTTT
-,TRBV5-1,TRBJ2-7,-,CASSLSRYYEQYF,TGCGCCAGCAGCTTGTCACGGTACTACGAGCAGTACTTC
-,TRBV18,TRBJ2-1,-,CASSPQILGGDEQFF,TGTGCCAGCTCACCCCAGATACTAGGCGGGGATGAGCAGTTCTTC
-,TRBV6-1,TRBJ1-2,-,CASSVWDNLNYGYTF,TGTGCCAGCAGTGTCTGGGACAACCTAAACTATGGCTACACCTTC
-,TRBV6-1,TRBJ2-2,-,CASSELGGVRTGELFF,TGTGCCAGCAGTGAATTAGGGGGAGTACGAACCGGGGAGCTGTTTTTT
-,TRBV4-2,TRBJ2-7,TRBD1,CASSQQRVTGTYSYEQYF,TGTGCCAGCAGCCAACAAAGGGTGACAGGGACCTACTCCTACGAGCAGTACTTC
-,TRBV7-8,TRBJ2-5,TRBD2,CASSTGLAGVETQYF,TGTGCCAGCAGCACGGGACTAGCGGGAGTGGAGACCCAGTACTTC
once,TRBV30,TRBJ2-3,-,CAWTHSQGDTQYF,TGTGCCTGGACCCACTCACAGGGAGATACGCAGTATTTT
-,TRBV9,TRBJ2-6,TRBD2,CASSAAWLAGGSLTGANVLTF,TGTGCCAGCAGCGCCGCCTGGCTAGCGGGAGGGTCCCTCACTGGGGCCAACGTCCTGACTTTC
-,TRBV6-5,TRBJ2-1,-,CASSVDSYNEQFF,TGTGCCAGCAGTGTTGACAGCTACAATGAGCAGTTCTTC
-,TRBV4-1,TRBJ1-1,TRBD1,CASSQPTGTNTEAFF,TGCGCCAGCAGCCAGCCGACAGGGACGAACACTGAAGCTTTCTTT